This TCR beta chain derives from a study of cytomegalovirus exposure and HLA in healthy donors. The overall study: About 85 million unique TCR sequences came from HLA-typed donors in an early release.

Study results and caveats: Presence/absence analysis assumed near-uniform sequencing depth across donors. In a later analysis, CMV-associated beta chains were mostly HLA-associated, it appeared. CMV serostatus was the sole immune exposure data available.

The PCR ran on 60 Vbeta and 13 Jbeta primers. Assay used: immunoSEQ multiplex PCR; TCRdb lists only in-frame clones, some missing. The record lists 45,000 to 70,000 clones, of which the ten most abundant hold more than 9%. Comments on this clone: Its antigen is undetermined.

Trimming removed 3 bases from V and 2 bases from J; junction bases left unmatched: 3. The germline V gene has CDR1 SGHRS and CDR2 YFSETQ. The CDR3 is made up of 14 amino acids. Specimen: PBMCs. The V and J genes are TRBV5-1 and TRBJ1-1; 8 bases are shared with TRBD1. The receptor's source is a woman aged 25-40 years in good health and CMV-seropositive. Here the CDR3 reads CASSYSGGNTEAFF. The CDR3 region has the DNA TGCGCCAGCAGCTACTCAGGGGGCAACACTGAAGCTTTCTTT.